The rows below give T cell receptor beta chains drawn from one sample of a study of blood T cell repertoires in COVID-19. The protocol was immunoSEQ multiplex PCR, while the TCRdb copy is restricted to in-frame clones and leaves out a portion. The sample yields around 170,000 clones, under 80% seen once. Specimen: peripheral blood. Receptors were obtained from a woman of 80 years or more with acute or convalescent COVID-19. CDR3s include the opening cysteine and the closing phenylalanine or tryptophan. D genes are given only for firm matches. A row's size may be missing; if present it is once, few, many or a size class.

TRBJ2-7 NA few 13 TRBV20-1 TGCAGTGCTAGTTCGGTGGGAGGTGATGGGCAGTACTTC CSASSVGGDGQYF
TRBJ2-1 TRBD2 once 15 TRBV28 TGTGCCAGTACCGGTAGGGCACTAGCGGGAGAATTGATGTTCTTC CASTGRALAGELMFF
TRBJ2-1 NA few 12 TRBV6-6 TGTGCCAGCAGTTACGGTCGAGGTGAGCAGTTCTTC CASSYGRGEQFF
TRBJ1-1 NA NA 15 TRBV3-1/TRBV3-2 TGTGCCAGCAGCCAAGGGACAAACTTGAACACTGAAGCTTTCTTT CASSQGTNLNTEAFF
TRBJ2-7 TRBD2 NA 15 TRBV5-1 TGCGCCAGCAGCTTGGTCGCGGGAGGGAACGGCGAGCAGTACTTC CASSLVAGGNGEQYF
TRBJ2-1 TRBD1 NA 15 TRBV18 TGTGCCAGCTCACCCCCGGGACAGGGGGCTCATGAGCAGTTCTTC CASSPPGQGAHEQFF
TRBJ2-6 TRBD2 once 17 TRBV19 TGTGCCAGTAGTCGTTTAGCGGGGGAGGCTGGGGCCAACGTCCTGACTTTC CASSRLAGEAGANVLTF
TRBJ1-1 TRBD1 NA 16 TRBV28 TGTGCCAGCAGTCAACCGGGACAGGGGAGGGGCACTGAAGCTTTCTTT CASSQPGQGRGTEAFF
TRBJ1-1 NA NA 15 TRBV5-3 TGTGCCAGAAGCTTGTCTTGGGCTTTTAACACTGAAGCTTTCTTT CARSLSWAFNTEAFF
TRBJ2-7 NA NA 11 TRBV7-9 TGTGCCAGCAGCTCCATGTACGAGCAGTACTTC CASSSMYEQYF
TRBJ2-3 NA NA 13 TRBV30 TGTGCCTGGAGTGTACAAAGCGGAGATACGCAGTATTTT CAWSVQSGDTQYF
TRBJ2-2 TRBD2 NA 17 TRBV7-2 TGTGCCAGCAGCTTAGGTCCCCTAGCGGGGAACACCGGGGAGCTGTTTTTT CASSLGPLAGNTGELFF
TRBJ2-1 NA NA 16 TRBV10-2 TGCGCCAGCAGTGTGTCTCCTACAGGGCGGCAGGGTGAGCAGTTCTTC CASSVSPTGRQGEQFF
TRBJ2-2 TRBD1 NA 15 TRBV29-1 TGCAGCGTTGACGCCGGGACAGGGGACACCGGGGAGCTGTTTTTT CSVDAGTGDTGELFF
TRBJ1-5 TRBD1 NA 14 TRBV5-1 TGCGCCAGCAGCCACGGGACAGATAATCAGCCCCAGCATTTT CASSHGTDNQPQHF
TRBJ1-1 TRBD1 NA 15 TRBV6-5 TGTGCCAGCAGTTCGACGGACCAGGTACAGGGGGTGGCTTTCTTT CASSSTDQVQGVAFF
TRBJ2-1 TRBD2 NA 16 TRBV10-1 TGCGCCAGCAGCGAGTCTAGCGGGATTGCCTACAATGAGCAGTTCTTC CASSESSGIAYNEQFF
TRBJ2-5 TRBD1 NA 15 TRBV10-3 TGTGCCATCAGTGAGCAGACAGGGGCTAGGGAGACCCAGTACTTC CAISEQTGARETQYF
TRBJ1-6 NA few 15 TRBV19 TGTGCCAGTCAATCCACAGGGACCTATGCTTCACCCCTCCACTTT CASQSTGTYASPLHF
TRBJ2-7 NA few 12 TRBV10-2 TGCGCTACGAGCTGGGCTTCCTACGAGCAGTACTTC CATSWASYEQYF
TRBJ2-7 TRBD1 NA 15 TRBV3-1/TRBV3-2 TGTGCCAGCAGCCAAGATTTAGGGACAGGCGCCTCGCAGTACTTC CASSQDLGTGASQYF
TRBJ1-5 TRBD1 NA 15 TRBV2 TGTGCCAGCGGGCCGGGACAGGGTGCGTCTCAGCCCCAGCATTTT CASGPGQGASQPQHF
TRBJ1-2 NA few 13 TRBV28 TGTGCCACCTTTAGGGGATGGGCCTATGGCTACACCTTC CATFRGWAYGYTF
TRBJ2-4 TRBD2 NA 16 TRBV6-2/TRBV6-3 TGTGCCAGCAGTTCCGCGGGACTAGCGGCCAAAAACATTCAGTACTTC CASSSAGLAAKNIQYF
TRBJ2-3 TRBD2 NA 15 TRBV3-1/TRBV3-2 TGTGCCAGCAGCCGTCTAGCGGGAGGGACAGATACGCAGTATTTT CASSRLAGGTDTQYF
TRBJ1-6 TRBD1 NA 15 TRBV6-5 TGTGCCAGCAGCGTGACAGGGGAGGACAATTCACCCCTCCACTTT CASSVTGEDNSPLHF
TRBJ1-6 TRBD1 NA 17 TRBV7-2 TGTGCCAGCAGGCAGAGGGGGCCGAGCTCCTATAATTCACCCCTCCACTTT CASRQRGPSSYNSPLHF
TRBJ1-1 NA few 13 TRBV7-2 TGTGCCAGCAGCTTCGGGGTGAATCGAGAAGCTTTCTTT CASSFGVNREAFF
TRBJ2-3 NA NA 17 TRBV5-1 TGCGCCAGCAGCTTGGGAGGGGGGCCGGGGGGCCCAGATACGCAGTATTTT CASSLGGGPGGPDTQYF
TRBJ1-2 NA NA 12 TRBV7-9 TGTGCCAGCAGCTTAGGAGGCCATGGCTACACCTTC CASSLGGHGYTF
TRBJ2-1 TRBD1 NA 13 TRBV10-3 TGTGCCATCAAGGGACAGGGCCACAATGAGCAGTTCTTC CAIKGQGHNEQFF
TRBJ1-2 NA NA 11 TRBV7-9 TGTGCCAGCAGCCCGGCGGATGGCTACACCTTC CASSPADGYTF
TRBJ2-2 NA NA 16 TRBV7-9 TGTGCCAGCAGCTTAAGGGCGGACTTGGGCACCGGGGAGCTGTTTTTT CASSLRADLGTGELFF
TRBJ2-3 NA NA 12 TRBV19 TGTGCCAGTAGCATCGCTGCGAATACGCAGTATTTT CASSIAANTQYF
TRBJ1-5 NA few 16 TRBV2 TGTGCCAGCAGTGAATGGGCAGGGGAAGACAATCAGCCCCAGCATTTT CASSEWAGEDNQPQHF
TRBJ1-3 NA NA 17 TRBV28 TGTGCCAGCAGTTTGATAGCAGGGGCGAGATCTGGAAACACCATATATTTT CASSLIAGARSGNTIYF
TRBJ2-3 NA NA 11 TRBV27 TGTGCCAGCAGACGGACAGATACGCAGTATTTT CASRRTDTQYF
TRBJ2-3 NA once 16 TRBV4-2 TGTGCCAGCAGCCACCCGGTGGGGCTCAGCACAGATACGCAGTATTTT CASSHPVGLSTDTQYF
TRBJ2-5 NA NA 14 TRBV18 TGTGCCAGCTCACCACGGAGAATTCAAGAGACCCAGTACTTC CASSPRRIQETQYF
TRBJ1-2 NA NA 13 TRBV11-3 TGTGCCAGCAGCTTACCGGCAGGGGACGGCTACACCTTC CASSLPAGDGYTF
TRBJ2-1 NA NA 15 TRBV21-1 TGTGCCAGCAGCCCTGTCGGGACAGCCTACAATGAGCAGTTCTTC CASSPVGTAYNEQFF
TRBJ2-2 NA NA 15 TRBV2 TGTGCCAGCAGTGAAATGAGGGTTTCGACCGGGGAGCTGTTTTTT CASSEMRVSTGELFF
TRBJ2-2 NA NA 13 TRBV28 TGTGCCAGCAGCCAATCCGGGGCCGGGGAGCTGTTTTTT CASSQSGAGELFF
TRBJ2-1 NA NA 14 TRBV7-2 TGTGCCAGCAGGGGGGGAGGACGTTACAATGAGCAGTTCTTC CASRGGGRYNEQFF
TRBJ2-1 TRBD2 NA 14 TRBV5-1 TGCGCCAGCTATAGCGGGAGGGCCGGCAATGAGCAGTTCTTC CASYSGRAGNEQFF
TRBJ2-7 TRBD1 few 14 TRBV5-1 TGCGCCAGCAGCCCGGGACAGGTCCCCGTCGAGCAGTACTTC CASSPGQVPVEQYF
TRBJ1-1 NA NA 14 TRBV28 TGTGCCAGCAGTTCTCATTCAGGGTCCCTAGAAGCTTTCTTT CASSSHSGSLEAFF
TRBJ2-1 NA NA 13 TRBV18 TGTGCCAGCTCTCCCGCGGACGGGGAAGAGCAGTTCTTC CASSPADGEEQFF
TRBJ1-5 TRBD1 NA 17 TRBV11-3 TGTGCCAGCCGAGGGACAGGGGGCTTTAGTAGCAATCAGCCCCAGCATTTT CASRGTGGFSSNQPQHF